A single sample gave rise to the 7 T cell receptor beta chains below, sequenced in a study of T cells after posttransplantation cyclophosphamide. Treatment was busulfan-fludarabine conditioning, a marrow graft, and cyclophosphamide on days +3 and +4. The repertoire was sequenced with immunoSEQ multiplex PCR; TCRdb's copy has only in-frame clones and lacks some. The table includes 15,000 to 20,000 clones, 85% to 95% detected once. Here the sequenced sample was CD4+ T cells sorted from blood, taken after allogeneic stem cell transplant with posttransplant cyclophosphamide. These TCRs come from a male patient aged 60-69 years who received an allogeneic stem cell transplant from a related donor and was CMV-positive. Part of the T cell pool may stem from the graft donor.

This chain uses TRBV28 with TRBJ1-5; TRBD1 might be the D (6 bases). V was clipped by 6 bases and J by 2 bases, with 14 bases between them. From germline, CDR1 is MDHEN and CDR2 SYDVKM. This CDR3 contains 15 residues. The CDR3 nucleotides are TGTGCCAGCAGCCCACAGGGTATCGGCAATCAGCCCCAGCATTTT. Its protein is CASSPQGIGNQPQHF.

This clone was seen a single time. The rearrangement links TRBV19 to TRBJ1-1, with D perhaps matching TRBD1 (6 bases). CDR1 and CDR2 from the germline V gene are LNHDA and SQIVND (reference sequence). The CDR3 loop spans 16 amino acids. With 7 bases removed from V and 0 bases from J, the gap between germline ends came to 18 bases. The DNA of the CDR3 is TGTGCCAGTATCCCTCACACAGGGAATCTGAACACTGAAGCTTTCTTT. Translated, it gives CASIPHTGNLNTEAFF.

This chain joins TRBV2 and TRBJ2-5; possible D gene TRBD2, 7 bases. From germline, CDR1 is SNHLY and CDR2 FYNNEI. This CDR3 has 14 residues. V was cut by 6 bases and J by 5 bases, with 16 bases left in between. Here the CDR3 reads CASRRGAGRETQYF. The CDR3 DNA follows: TGTGCCAGCAGACGGGGGGCTGGGAGGGAGACCCAGTACTTC.

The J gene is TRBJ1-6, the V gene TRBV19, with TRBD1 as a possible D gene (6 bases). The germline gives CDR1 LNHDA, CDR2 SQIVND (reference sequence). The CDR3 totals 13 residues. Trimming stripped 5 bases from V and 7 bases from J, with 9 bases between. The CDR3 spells CASSQGWNSPLHF. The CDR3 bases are TGTGCCAGTAGTCAGGGGTGGAATTCACCCCTCCACTTT.

The CDR3 region is CASGYGAGGPDTQYF. CDR3 coding DNA: TGTGCCAGCGGGTACGGAGCGGGGGGGCCAGATACGCAGTATTTT. V is TRBV7-2 and J is TRBJ2-3; the match to TRBD2 covers 10 bases. J lost 4 bases, V lost 8 bases, and 9 bases had no gene match. Germline values: CDR1 SGHTA, CDR2 FQGNSA. The CDR3 length is 15 residues.

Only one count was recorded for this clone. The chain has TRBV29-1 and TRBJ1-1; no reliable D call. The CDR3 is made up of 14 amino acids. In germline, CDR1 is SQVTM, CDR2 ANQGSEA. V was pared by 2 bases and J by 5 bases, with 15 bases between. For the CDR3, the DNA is TGCAGCGTTGAACCTCGCACCCCGGGAACTGAAGCTTTCTTT. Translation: CSVEPRTPGTEAFF.

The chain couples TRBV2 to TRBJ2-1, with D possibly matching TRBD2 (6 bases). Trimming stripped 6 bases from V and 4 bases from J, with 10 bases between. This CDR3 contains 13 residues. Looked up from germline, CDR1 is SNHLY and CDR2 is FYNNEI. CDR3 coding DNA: TGTGCCAGCAGGAGGGGACTTTACAATGAGCAGTTCTTC. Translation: CASRRGLYNEQFF.